These T cell receptor beta chains were read from a single sample in a study of siplizumab effects on memory and regulatory T cells. The assay was immunoSEQ multiplex PCR, and TCRdb's table has in-frame clones only and misses some. The sample consists of 99,000 or so clones, roughly 92% of them appearing once. Sequencing was performed on Tregs sorted from blood. The receptors come from a human donor in good health. The conserved cysteine and the conserved F or W are not part of the CDR3 here. A D gene is named only where the DNA matches it firmly.

d_call,j_call,v_call,cdr3_aa
.,TRBJ1-1,TRBV30,AWRGNLNTEAF
.,TRBJ2-7,TRBV5-8,ASSFGGSYEQY
.,TRBJ2-5,TRBV6-1,ASLIRGQETQY
.,TRBJ1-2,TRBV19,ASSMPSKDGYT
.,TRBJ2-1,TRBV4-2,ASSQDSSHTGNEQF
.,TRBJ1-6,TRBV15,ATSRGGSYNSPLH
.,TRBJ1-6,TRBV7-8,ASSLLNPGDNSPLH
.,TRBJ2-7,TRBV30,AWGRDSYYEQY
.,TRBJ2-7,TRBV7-2,ASSLAQAGEQY
.,TRBJ2-1,TRBV30,AWTPPTPAYNEQF
.,TRBJ1-5,TRBV6-6,ASSYSLQQPQH
.,TRBJ1-2,TRBV6-6,ASTPTGYGYT
.,TRBJ2-3,TRBV6-1,ASSTVITDTQY
.,TRBJ1-5,TRBV19,ASGLGSGSGQPQH
.,TRBJ2-3,TRBV5-1,ASSLVGTQDTQY
.,TRBJ1-2,TRBV18,ASSPQGSDYGYT
.,TRBJ1-2,TRBV6-1,ASSDGLLLNYGYT
TRBD2,TRBJ2-4,TRBV6-1,ASSEAWTSGRLAKNIQY
.,TRBJ2-7,TRBV19,ASSISRGSYEQY
TRBD1,TRBJ1-2,TRBV19,ASSIYRGPYGYT
.,TRBJ1-1,TRBV5-1,ASSLGTGTANTEAF
.,TRBJ2-4,TRBV18,ASSPLSGNKNIQY
.,TRBJ1-1,TRBV9,ASSVMAGPMNTEAF
TRBD1,TRBJ2-1,TRBV5-1,ASSQTGEPYNEQF
.,TRBJ2-7,TRBV7-2,ASSLVKGAYEQY
TRBD1,TRBJ1-2,TRBV13,ASSLGQGAVNYGYT